The clone carrying this T cell receptor (beta chain) has a count of ten or more. The antigen is unknown. Clinicians diagnosed patients from clinical symptoms, serum thyroxine and TRAb, thyroid ultrasound and orbital computed tomography. These data are taken from a study of T cells in Graves' hyperthyroidism and ophthalmopathy. Study-wide findings and caveats: A model of 13 V-J pairs discriminated ophthalmopathy from stable hyperthyroidism.

The TCR beta CDR3 regions underwent amplification using RNA transcripts as the source. A set of HTBI primers served as the primers for a first-round RT-PCR of the TCR CDR3. TCRdb fed the multiplex PCR reads into MiXCR, producing one record per CDR3 protein. The sample carries approximately 590,000 distinct CDR3 sequences, about 43% recorded once. V lost 4 bases and J lost 3, with 17 bases in between. Germline CDR1 is KGHDR and CDR2 is SFDVKD. CDR3 length: 16 amino acids. The chain is built from TRBV24-1 and TRBJ2-5; tentatively, D is TRBD2 (7 bases). Sequencing was carried out using peripheral blood or thyroid tissue (not recorded which). The TCR originated in a woman in her late teens or twenties with Graves' hyperthyroidism. Written as DNA, the CDR3 is TGTGCCACCAGTGACCCCCGGCGGGGGCCGAAAGAGACCCAGTACTTC. Protein sequence: CATSDPRRGPKETQYF.